The rows below give T cell receptor beta chains drawn from one sample of a study of T cell repertoires in cytomegalovirus infection. TCRdb re-analysed the reads in MiXCR, keeping a single row per CDR3 protein. This table holds around 130,000 distinct CDR3 sequences, approximately 9.2% found once. Material: PBMCs. The source of these receptors is a human donor in good health (CMV status not recorded). Some clones in this sample may be carry-over from other donors' samples. Both conserved end residues are part of each CDR3.

V gene | CDR3 protein
TRBV27 | CASSLSATDEQYF
TRBV20-1 | CSATSRAKNIQYF
TRBV3-1 | CASSPGQGRNIQYF
TRBV29-1 | CSVASNSNQPQHF
TRBV25-1 | CASSEFTGTEAFF
TRBV20-1 | CSAPRTGSSYEQYF
TRBV10-3 | CAISEWNTGELFF
TRBV18 | CASSPTLGRMNTEAFF
TRBV12-3/TRBV12-4 | CASSFWAGGAFGYTF
TRBV28 | CASSLFRLAGGPRIDYEQYF
TRBV7-2 | CASSLVGIETQYF
TRBV19 | CASSTGTNYEQYF
TRBV20-1 | CSARDLARRWRNTEAFF
TRBV20-1 | CSARDYLVGYSNQPQHF
TRBV5-6 | CASSLGTGITGANVLTF
TRBV5-4 | CASSPRLRDIQETQYF
TRBV7-9 | CASSFGTLNQPQHF
TRBV27 | CASSLYPGTEAFF
TRBV5-4 | CASSLPGMNTEAFF
TRBV7-2 | CASTHGLITDTQYF
TRBV19 | CASISQGAGANVLTF
TRBV29-1 | CSVDNGGNTIYF
TRBV25-1 | CASTPAGTGTYEQYF
TRBV28 | CASSPGSRAGTREKLFF